This T cell receptor (beta chain) originates from a study of cytomegalovirus exposure and HLA in healthy donors. J lost 9 bases, V lost 0 bases, and 11 bases had no gene match. The CDR3 runs to 16 residues. In germline, CDR1 is LGHNA, CDR2 YNFKEQ. It was with 60 Vbeta and 13 Jbeta primers that the PCR ran. Measured with immunoSEQ multiplex PCR; TCRdb has only the in-frame clones, and not every one. The data contain about 150,000 clones, 70% to 90% of them singletons. Sequencing was done on a sample of PBMCs. The TCR originated in a man aged 30-40 years in good health and CMV-seropositive. This chain joins TRBV4-2 and TRBJ1-5; 7 bases match TRBD1. CDR3 in DNA: TGTGCCAGCAGCCAAGATTTCCGGACAGGTCATCGGCCCCAGCATTTT. Protein product: CASSQDFRTGHRPQHF.